This T cell receptor (beta chain) was sequenced during a study of T-cell reconstitution after alpha-beta-depleted transplantation in children. In regard to this clonotype: Its specificity is not known.

From germline, CDR1 is LGHDT and CDR2 YNNKEL (reference sequence). This CDR3 comprises 15 residues. The V and J ends lost 5 bases and 12 bases, in that order; junction bases with no gene match: 14. TCRbeta library preparation incorporated unique molecular identifiers. TCRdb passed the PCR reads through MiXCR, listing each CDR3 protein once. Among roughly 570,000 distinct CDR3 sequences listed, 25% to 30% were seen once. Study-wide results and caveats: Expanded graft clones, several hundred of them, were reportedly the source of alpha-beta T cells about two months after transplant. Some patients' high day-60 TCRbeta diversity was traced to surviving recipient T cells and thymic progenitors.

This sequence originates from a boy younger than two with Wiskott-Aldrich syndrome, due to receive a stem cell transplant. The sample consisted of PBMCs, taken before TCRalphabeta/CD19-depleted stem cell transplant. The chain uses TRBV3-1 and TRBJ2-1; TRBD2 aligns across 9 bases. CDR3 nucleotides: TGTGCCAGCAGCTACCTAGCGGGAACCAAGGGGCGGCAGTTCTTC. It translates to CASSYLAGTKGRQFF.